This TCR beta chain is drawn from a study of T cell repertoires in cytomegalovirus infection. Comment on this clonotype: Its antigen is unknown.

TCRdb re-analysed the reads in MiXCR, keeping a single row per CDR3 protein. Of roughly 860,000 distinct CDR3 sequences in the sample, less than 35% were seen once. The CDR3 sequence is 17 residues long. Germline V lookup: CDR1 LNHDA, CDR2 SQIVND (reference sequence). After removal of 5 bases from V and 1 base from J, the junction contained 9 bases not matched to a gene. Sequences were derived from cultured CD8+ T cells from PBMCs, sampled from culture after CMV antigen stimulation. This TCR derives from a human donor in good health (CMV status not recorded). Some clones in this sample may be carry-over from other donors' samples. This chain joins TRBV19 and TRBJ1-5, with 9 bases aligning to TRBD1. The CDR3 protein is CASSGDRAAGSNQPQHF. DNA for the CDR3: TGTGCCAGTAGTGGGGACAGGGCAGCAGGAAGCAATCAGCCCCAGCATTTT.